This T cell receptor beta chain was identified during a study of CD8 T cells in ankylosing spondylitis. Whole-study results and caveats: Past research had described some motif variants in reactive arthritis synovial fluid and blood. A TCR beta motif of eight or nine highly homologous variants seemed to mark ankylosing spondylitis blood.

Germline loops: CDR1 MNHEY, CDR2 SMNVEV (reference sequence). The CDR3 extends over 17 amino acids. Trimming removed 5 bases from V and 8 bases from J; junction bases left unmatched: 16. On this clonotype: Its antigen remains unknown.

TCRdb reanalysed the 5' RACE reads using MiXCR and keeps one entry per CDR3 protein. The sample carries about 90,000 distinct CDR3 sequences, just under 9% recorded once. The rearrangement uses TRBV27 and TRBJ2-1; 9 bases align to TRBD2. The sample was blood, either unsorted or a sorted T cell fraction (not recorded which). This clonotype was sampled from a male donor with ankylosing spondylitis. CDR3 sequence (DNA): TGTGCCAGCAGTCCCATGAGTTCTGCGGGAGGGACATATGAGCAGTTCTTC. This gives the protein CASSPMSSAGGTYEQFF.